Listed below are T cell receptor beta chains from one sample, sequenced in a study of response to subunit inactivated influenza vaccine. TCRdb passed the RT-PCR reads through MiXCR, listing each CDR3 protein once. The profile shows around 710,000 distinct CDR3 sequences, approximately 15% of them singletons. The specimen comprised PBMCs from blood, sampled 14 to 15 days before vaccination. Source of these receptors: a man over 45 who received an inactivated influenza vaccine. CDR3s include the opening cysteine and the closing phenylalanine or tryptophan. A D gene is named only where the DNA matches it firmly. Clone size is stated in some rows and not others, as once, few, many or a class when expanded.

d_call j_call v_call clone_size cdr3_nt cdr3_aa
NA TRBJ2-1 TRBV20-1 NA TGCAGTGCTAGAGATGGGGGGCGTTACAATGAGCAGTTCTTC CSARDGGRYNEQFF
NA TRBJ2-3 TRBV7-6 few TGTGCCAGCAGCTTTTTTCCTCAAACAGGTTCTAGCACAGATACGCAGTATTTT CASSFFPQTGSSTDTQYF
TRBD2 TRBJ2-1 TRBV12-3/TRBV12-4 NA TGTGCCAGCAGTTCCTCACTAGCGCATGAGCAGTTCTTC CASSSSLAHEQFF
TRBD1 TRBJ1-1 TRBV20-1 many TGCAGTGCTCCTACGGGACAGAGGAACACTGAAGCTTTCTTT CSAPTGQRNTEAFF
NA TRBJ2-5 TRBV27 NA TGTGCCAGCAGTGGGGTTAGGGGAGAGACCCAGTACTTC CASSGVRGETQYF
NA TRBJ2-7 TRBV6-1 NA TGTGCCAGTAGGACGGACACCTCCTACGAGCAGTACTTC CASRTDTSYEQYF
TRBD2 TRBJ2-5 TRBV24-1 NA TGTGCCACCAGCACCGTGACTAGCGGCGGCTCAGGGACCCAGTACTTC CATSTVTSGGSGTQYF
NA TRBJ2-1 TRBV5-1 many TGCGCCAGCAGCTTGGACAGAATGGGCTACAATGAGCAGTTCTTC CASSLDRMGYNEQFF
NA TRBJ2-1 TRBV11-2 many TGTGCCAGCAGCTTAGTCGTTGAGCAGTTCTTC CASSLVVEQFF
NA TRBJ2-1 TRBV9 NA TGTGCCAACAGCGTAGGAGGTCTCCATGAGCAGTTCTTC CANSVGGLHEQFF
NA TRBJ1-1 TRBV6-5 many TGTGCCAGCAGTTCCTACCGACAGGTCATGAACACTGAAGCTTTCTTT CASSSYRQVMNTEAFF